This T cell receptor (beta chain) was captured in a study of cytomegalovirus exposure and HLA in healthy donors. Study overall: Early release data held 75 million to 90 million unique TCRs from HLA-typed donors. Study-wide results and limits: There were reportedly fewer N-insertions in an Asian-associated ancestry cluster than the approximately 670-donor mean, in a later analysis. One cluster of highly shared sequence variants probably arose as a sequencing artifact. According to reports, the classifier identified cytomegalovirus status with high specificity and sensitivity.

Looked up from germline, CDR1 is MNHNS and CDR2 is SASEGT. The CDR3 consists of 14 residues. The germline V and J ends were trimmed by 3 bases and 3 bases, with 12 bases remaining between them. 13 Jbeta primers and 60 Vbeta primers were used for the PCR. Libraries were prepared by immunoSEQ multiplex PCR; TCRdb keeps only in-frame clonotypes and omits some of them. The sample has tens of thousands of clones. About this clone: Antigen: not known.

The sequenced sample was PBMCs. The origin of this receptor is a female donor in good health and CMV-seropositive. The chain employs TRBV6-1 and TRBJ2-7; possible D gene TRBD2, 5 bases. This chain's CDR3 is CASSDQAGDYEQYF. CDR3 DNA sequence: TGTGCCAGCAGTGACCAGGCGGGCGACTACGAGCAGTACTTC.